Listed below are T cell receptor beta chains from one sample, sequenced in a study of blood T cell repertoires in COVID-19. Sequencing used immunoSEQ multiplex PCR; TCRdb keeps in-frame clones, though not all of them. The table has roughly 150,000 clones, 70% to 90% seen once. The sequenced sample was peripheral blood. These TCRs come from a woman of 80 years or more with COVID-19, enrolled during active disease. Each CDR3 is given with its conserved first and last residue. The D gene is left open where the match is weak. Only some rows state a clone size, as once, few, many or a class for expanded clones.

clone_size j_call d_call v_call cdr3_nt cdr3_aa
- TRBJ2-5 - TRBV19 TGTGCCAGTAGTCCGGGGGAGACCCAGTACTTC CASSPGETQYF
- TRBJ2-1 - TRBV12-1 TGTGCCAGCAGCTTTGTCTGCCAGGGCTCCTACAATGAGCAGTTCTTC CASSFVCQGSYNEQFF
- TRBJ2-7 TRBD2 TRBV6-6 TGTGCCAGCAGTCGGGCCGTTAGCGGGAGTAGTCCCCACGAGCAGTACTTC CASSRAVSGSSPHEQYF
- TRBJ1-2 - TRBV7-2 TGTGCCAGCAGCTTCCTCAATTACAGGGCTGGGTGGGGCTACACCTTC CASSFLNYRAGWGYTF
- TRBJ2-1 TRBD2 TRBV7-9 TGTGCCAGCAGCAAGGGACTAGCCAATGAGCAGTTCTTC CASSKGLANEQFF
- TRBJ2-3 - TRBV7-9 TGTGCCGTTACTCAGGGAACGGGCACAGATACGCAGTATTTT CAVTQGTGTDTQYF
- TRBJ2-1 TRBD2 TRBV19 TGTGCCAGGACTAGCGGGAGATATGAGCAGTTCTTC CARTSGRYEQFF
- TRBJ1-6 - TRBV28 TGTGCCAGCAGTTTACAGGCTAATTCACCCCTCCACTTT CASSLQANSPLHF
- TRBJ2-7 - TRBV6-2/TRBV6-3 TGTGCCAGCAGCTCGACTCCGTCCTACGAGCAGTACTTC CASSSTPSYEQYF
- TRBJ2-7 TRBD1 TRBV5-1 TGCGCCAGCAGCTTGTCCGGACAGGGGGGCCACGAGCAGTACTTC CASSLSGQGGHEQYF
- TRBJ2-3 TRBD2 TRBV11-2 TGTGCCAGCAGCCCTTCACTAGCGGGGGGCACAGATACGCAGTATTTT CASSPSLAGGTDTQYF
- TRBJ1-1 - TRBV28 TGTGCCAGCAGTTTACGTCCGAACACTGAAGCTTTCTTT CASSLRPNTEAFF
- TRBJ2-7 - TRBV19 TGTGCCAGTAGTATAAGGAGCGGCTCCTACGAGCAGTACTTC CASSIRSGSYEQYF
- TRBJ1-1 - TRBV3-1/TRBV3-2 TGTGCCAGCAGCCCGGACTGGGCTACTGAAGCTTTCTTT CASSPDWATEAFF
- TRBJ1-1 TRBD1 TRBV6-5 TGTGCCAGCAGTCCCCAGACAGGGTTTGCTGAAGCTTTCTTT CASSPQTGFAEAFF
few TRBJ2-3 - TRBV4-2 TGTGCCAGCAGTCTAGATGAGGCTAGCACAGATACGCAGTATTTT CASSLDEASTDTQYF
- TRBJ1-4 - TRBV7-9 TGTGCCAGCAGCTTACGGTCGGGGGCTAATGAAAAACTGTTTTTT CASSLRSGANEKLFF
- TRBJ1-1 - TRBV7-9 TGTGCCAGCAGCTTAGTGACAGGCGGGGCTTTCTTT CASSLVTGGAFF
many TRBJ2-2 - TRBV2 TGTGCCAGCACCCAGCTGCGGGGGAACACCGGGGAGCTGTTTTTT CASTQLRGNTGELFF
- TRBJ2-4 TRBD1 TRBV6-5 TGTGCCAGCAGAAGACAGGGGGGGGACATTCAGTACTTC CASRRQGGDIQYF
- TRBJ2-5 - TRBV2 TGTGCCAGCAGTATGACTAGGAACCAAGAGACCCAGTACTTC CASSMTRNQETQYF
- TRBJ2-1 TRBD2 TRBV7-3 TGTGCCAGCAGCCCATCACTAGCGGGAGGGCGCGCTCGATATGAGCAGTTCTTC CASSPSLAGGRARYEQFF
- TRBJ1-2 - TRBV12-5 TGTGCTAGTGATGAGGGCACTAACTATGGCTACACCTTC CASDEGTNYGYTF
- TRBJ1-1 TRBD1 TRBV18 TGTGCCAGCTCACCACCCGGGACAGGGGGCCCTGAAGCTTTCTTT CASSPPGTGGPEAFF
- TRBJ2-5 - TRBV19 TGTGCCAGTAGTACCTCGCCAGGTCACGGAGAGACCCAGTACTTC CASSTSPGHGETQYF
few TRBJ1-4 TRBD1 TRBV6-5 TGTGCCAGCAGTTCGGGACAGCTGACAACTAATGAAAAACTGTTTTTT CASSSGQLTTNEKLFF
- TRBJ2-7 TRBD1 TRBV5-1 TGCGCCAGCAGCTCGGGACAGGAGAGAGAGCAGTACTTC CASSSGQEREQYF
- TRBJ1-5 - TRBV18 TGTGCCAGCACGAAGGACAGAAATCAGCCCCAGCATTTT CASTKDRNQPQHF
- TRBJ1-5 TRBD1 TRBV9 TGTGCCAGCAGCCACCGACAGGGTAAGGATCAGCCCCAGCATTTT CASSHRQGKDQPQHF
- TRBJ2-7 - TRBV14 TGTGCCAGCAGCCTTAGTCAGGGATACTCCTACGAGCAGTACTTC CASSLSQGYSYEQYF
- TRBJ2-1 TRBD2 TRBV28 TGTGCCAGCAGTCCAGCCGGGACTAGTTACAATGAGCAGTTCTTC CASSPAGTSYNEQFF
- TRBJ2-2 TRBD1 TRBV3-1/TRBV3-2 TGTGCCAGCAGCCAAGCAGTCAGGGGGTCGAACACCGGGGAGCTGTTTTTT CASSQAVRGSNTGELFF
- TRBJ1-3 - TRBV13 TGTGCCAGCAGCCAGGGGCAACTAAGTGGAAACACCATATATTTT CASSQGQLSGNTIYF
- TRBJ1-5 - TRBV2 TGTGCCAGCAGTGCACACATGGATCAGCCCCAGCATTTT CASSAHMDQPQHF
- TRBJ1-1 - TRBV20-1 TGCAGTGCCCGGTGGCGGACTGAAGCTTTCTTT CSARWRTEAFF
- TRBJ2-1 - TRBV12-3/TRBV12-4 TGTGCCAGCAGTTTGAACAGGGACCATGAGCAGTTCTTC CASSLNRDHEQFF
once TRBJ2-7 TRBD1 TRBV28 TGTGCCAGCAACTTAAACAGGGGCGAGCAGTACTTC CASNLNRGEQYF
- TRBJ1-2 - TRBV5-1 TGCGCCAGCAGCCCGACAGGAAACTATGGCTACACCTTC CASSPTGNYGYTF
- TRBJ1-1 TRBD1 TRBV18 TGTGCCAGCTCACCTGTGGGACAGCCTAACACTGAAGCTTTCTTT CASSPVGQPNTEAFF
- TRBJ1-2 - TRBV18 TGTGCCAGCTCACCACGAGCCCCAGGGTCCGGGGGGTATGGCTACACCTTC CASSPRAPGSGGYGYTF
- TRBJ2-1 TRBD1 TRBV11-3 TGTGCCAGCAGCTCCGACAGGGCCAATGAGCAGTTCTTC CASSSDRANEQFF
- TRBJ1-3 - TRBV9 TGTGCCAGCAGCGTAGATTACAGGTCTGGAAACACCATATATTTT CASSVDYRSGNTIYF
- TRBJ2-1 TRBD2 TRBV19 TGTGCCAGTAGTGATCCGACTAGCTTGCCCTACAATGAGCAGTTCTTC CASSDPTSLPYNEQFF
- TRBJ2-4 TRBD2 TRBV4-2 TGTGCCAGCAGCCAAGAACCGCGACTAGCGGGAGAAGGAAACATTCAGTACTTC CASSQEPRLAGEGNIQYF